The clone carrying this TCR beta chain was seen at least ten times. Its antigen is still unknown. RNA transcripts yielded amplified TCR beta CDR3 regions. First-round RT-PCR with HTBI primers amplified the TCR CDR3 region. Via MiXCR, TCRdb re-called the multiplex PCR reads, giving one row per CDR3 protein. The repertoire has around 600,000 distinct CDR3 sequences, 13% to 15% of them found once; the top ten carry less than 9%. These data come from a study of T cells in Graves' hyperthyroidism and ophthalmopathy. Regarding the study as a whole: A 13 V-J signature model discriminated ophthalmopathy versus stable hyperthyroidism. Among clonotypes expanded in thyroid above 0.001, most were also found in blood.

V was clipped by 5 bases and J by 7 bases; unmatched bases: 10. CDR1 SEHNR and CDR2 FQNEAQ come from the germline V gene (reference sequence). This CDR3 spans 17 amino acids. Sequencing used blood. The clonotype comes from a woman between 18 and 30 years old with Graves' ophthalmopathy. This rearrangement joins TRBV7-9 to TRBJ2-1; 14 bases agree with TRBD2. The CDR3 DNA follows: TGTGCCAGCAGCGTCCGACTAGCGGGAGGGCCCGTTAATGAGCAGTTCTTC. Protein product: CASSVRLAGGPVNEQFF.